Listed here are 14 T cell receptor beta chains from one sample, sequenced in a study of human T cells and chemical hapten exposure (dated by TCRdb to 2020 to 2023). The meaning of the sample's time point label: patch test 1, 2 weeks after DPC sensitization. The treatment or condition tag for this specimen amounts to: therapeutic diphenylcyclopropenone sensitization with weekly scalp DPC. Libraries were made using RACE. TCRdb records NextSeq 500 as the sequencer. TCRdb took the public reads, trimmed them with fastp at Q25, ran MiXCR for clone calling and kept in-frame beta chains. CDR3 protein sequences are deduplicated, and each keeps its most common genes and DNA. Within this sample are 75,000 to 100,000 distinct CDR3 sequences, with about an eighth of them counted one time only. Of the sample, over 2% is held by the ten largest clones. The sequencing here drew on whole blood, taken in connection with sensitization to the hapten diphenylcyclopropenone (DPC). Every receptor here comes from a woman aged 40 to 49 with alopecia areata. Some clones in this sample may be carry-over from other donors' samples.

This clonotype was seen repeatedly, ten times or more. The V call is TRBV28, the J call TRBJ2-1, with a possible D match to TRBD2 (6 bases). The germline CDR1 and CDR2 sequences are MDHEN and SYDVKM. V was shortened by 6 bases and J by 11 bases, with 17 bases between the two germline ends. The CDR3 is made up of 13 amino acids. The CDR3 DNA sequence: TGTGCCAGCAGGCCTGGGGAGGAAAGCAAGCAGTTCTTC. It is translated as CASRPGEESKQFF.

The chain has TRBV11-2 and TRBJ1-1, with unresolved D. Germline V lookup: CDR1 SGHAT, CDR2 FQNNGV. CDR3 size: 13 residues. With 1 base removed from V and 4 bases from J, the gap between germline ends came to 7 bases. For the CDR3, the DNA is TGTGCCAGCAGCTTAGGGGCAGGCACTGAAGCTTTCTTT. Translated: CASSLGAGTEAFF.

The chain recombines TRBV7-3 with TRBJ1-1; unclear D gene. In germline, CDR1 is SGHTA, CDR2 FQGTGA. Trimming shortened V by 3 bases and J by 1 base, and 6 bases separated the two germline ends. This CDR3 comprises 13 residues. The CDR3 DNA reads TGTGCCAGCAGCTTTTCAGAGAACACTGAAGCTTTCTTT. Translated: CASSFSENTEAFF.

In this sample, this clonotype turned up many times. This chain connects TRBV18 to TRBJ1-2, with TRBD1 identical over 8 bases. CDR3 size: 15 residues. V shed 6 bases and J 0 bases; nucleotides not matched to a gene: 6. Germline assignment: CDR1 KGHSH and CDR2 LQKENI. The CDR3 DNA reads TGTGCCAGCTCGACAGGGGCGGATTCTAACTATGGCTACACCTTC. Protein product: CASSTGADSNYGYTF.

V gene TRBV5-5 combines with J gene TRBJ2-1; D unresolved. V was pared by 5 bases and J by 0 bases, with 12 bases between. The CDR3 is made up of 15 amino acids. Per the germline V gene, CDR1 is SGHKS and CDR2 is YYEKEE (reference sequence). As DNA, the CDR3 is TGTGCCAGCAGAGAGGCTACCTTCTCCTACAATGAGCAGTTCTTC. As protein: CASREATFSYNEQFF.

Comment on this clonotype: This sequence may be a read error, since a much larger clone differs from it by one base. The V call is TRBV29-1, the J call TRBJ2-6; the D call may be TRBD1 or TRBD2 (5 bases each). The germline V gene encodes CDR1 SQVTM and CDR2 ANQGSEA. The CDR3 length is 16 residues. The CDR3 region has the DNA TGCAGCGCTTCTGAGGGGCTACTCTCTGGGACCAACGTCCTGACTTTC. This translates into CSASEGLLSGTNVLTF.

This clonotype was seen only a few times. Compared with germline, one end of the junction differs, possibly owing to a read error. The chain links TRBV20-1 to TRBJ2-2; D may be TRBD1 or TRBD2 (5 bases each). This CDR3 is 13 amino acids long. Germline CDR1 is DFQATT and CDR2 is SNEGSKA (reference sequence). The DNA for the CDR3 is TGCAGTGCTAGTCTAGGGCAGTCCGGGGACCTGTTTTTT. Residues: CSASLGQSGDLFF.

This clonotype was seen repeatedly, ten times or more. J is TRBJ1-1 and V is TRBV6-2 or TRBV6-3; D is perhaps TRBD1 (5 bases). The CDR3 runs to 13 residues. CDR1 is MNHEY, CDR2 SVGEGT, per germline. V lost 3 bases, J lost 6 bases, and 11 bases lay in between. The CDR3 sequence: CASSYGTTPEAFF. The CDR3 DNA reads TGTGCCAGCAGTTATGGGACGACTCCTGAAGCTTTCTTT.

The chain couples TRBV19 to TRBJ1-1; D uncertain. V dropped 4 bases and J dropped 3 bases, with 3 bases sitting between them. CDR3 size: 11 residues. Germline CDR1 and CDR2: LNHDA and SQIVND (reference sequence). As DNA, the CDR3 is TGTGCCAGTAGTAGGTACACTGAAGCTTTCTTT. This sequence encodes CASSRYTEAFF.

In its sample, this clonotype was seen many times. This chain uses TRBV11-1 with TRBJ2-1, with 7 bases identical to TRBD1. V was pared by 4 bases and J by 4 bases, with 7 bases of the junction left unmatched. Per the germline V gene, CDR1 is SGHAT and CDR2 is FQDESV (reference sequence). The CDR3 length is 15 residues. CDR3 DNA: TGTGCCAGCAGCTCAACGGGACAGATTTACAATGAGCAGTTCTTC. Translation gives CASSSTGQIYNEQFF. Full variable domain (outside the CDR3, taken from reference TRBV11-1 and TRBJ2-1): EAEVAQSPRYKITEKSQAVAFWCDPISGHATLYWYRQILGQGPELLVQFQDESVVDDSQLPKDRFSAERLKGVDSTLKIQPAELGDSAMYLCASSSTGQIYNEQFFGPGTRLTVL.

This clonotype was recorded a few times. V gene TRBV20-1 combines with J gene TRBJ2-3, with 10 nucleotides matching TRBD2. Germline CDR1 and CDR2: DFQATT and SNEGSKA (reference sequence). The V gene end was trimmed by 5 bases and the J gene end by 0 bases; junction bases not matched to a gene: 5. The CDR3 runs 15 residues. The CDR3: CSAQRTSGSTDTQYF. In DNA, the CDR3 is TGCAGTGCTCAAAGGACTAGCGGAAGCACAGATACGCAGTATTTT.

The sample holds a few counts of this clonotype. The chain joins TRBV10-3 to TRBJ2-3; the match to TRBD2 covers 7 bases. After removal of 0 bases from V and 6 bases from J, the junction contained 6 bases not matched to a gene. The V gene's germline CDR1 is ENHRY and CDR2 SYGVKD. The CDR3 is made up of 15 amino acids. The CDR3 spells CAISESTSTSDTQYF. The CDR3 bases are TGTGCCATCAGTGAGTCGACTAGCACATCCGATACGCAGTATTTT.

This clonotype came up many times. This chain joins TRBV28 and TRBJ1-5; D call uncertain. This CDR3 is 17 amino acids long. V was clipped by 4 bases and J by 6 bases, with 22 bases between them. Germline V gives CDR1 MDHEN, CDR2 SYDVKM. The CDR3 reads CASSSAVGSRLGQPQHF. The CDR3 DNA is TGTGCCAGCAGTTCGGCCGTGGGCAGCCGTTTGGGTCAGCCCCAGCATTTT.

The V gene is TRBV28, the J gene TRBJ2-3; 15 bases are shared with TRBD2. The CDR3 is made up of 17 amino acids. CDR1 and CDR2 from the germline V gene are MDHEN and SYDVKM. The V gene end was trimmed by 5 bases and the J gene end by 4 bases; junction bases not matched to a gene: 7. The CDR3 loop reads CASSPPGLAGGADTQYF. In DNA form, the CDR3 reads TGTGCCAGCAGTCCTCCGGGACTAGCGGGAGGAGCAGATACGCAGTATTTT.